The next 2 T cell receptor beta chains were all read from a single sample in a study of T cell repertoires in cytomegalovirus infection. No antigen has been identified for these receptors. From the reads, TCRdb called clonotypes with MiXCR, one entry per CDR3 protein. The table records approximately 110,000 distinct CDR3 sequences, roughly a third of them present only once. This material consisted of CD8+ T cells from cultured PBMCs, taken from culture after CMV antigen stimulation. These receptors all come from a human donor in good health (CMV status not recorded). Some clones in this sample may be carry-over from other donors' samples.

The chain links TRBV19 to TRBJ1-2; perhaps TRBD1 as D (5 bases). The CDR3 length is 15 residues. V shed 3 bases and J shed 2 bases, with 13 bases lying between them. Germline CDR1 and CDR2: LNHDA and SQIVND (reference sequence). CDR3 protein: CASSIRRGINYGYTF. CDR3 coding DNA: TGTGCCAGTAGTATTAGAAGGGGCATCAACTATGGCTACACCTTC.

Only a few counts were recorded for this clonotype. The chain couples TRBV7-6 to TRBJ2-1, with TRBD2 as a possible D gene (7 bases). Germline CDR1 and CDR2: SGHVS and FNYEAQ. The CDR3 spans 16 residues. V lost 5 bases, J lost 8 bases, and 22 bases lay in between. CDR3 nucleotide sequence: TGTGCCAGCAGCCAGCGGAGCGGGGCGAACAGGGATGAGCAGTTCTTC. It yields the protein CASSQRSGANRDEQFF.